The 30 T cell receptor beta chains presented below share a single source sample, sequenced in a study of OX40 agonist ivuxolimab in advanced cancers. Assay: immunoSEQ multiplex PCR; the TCRdb copy retains only in-frame clones and omits some. The sample lists 50,000 to 60,000 clones, around 75% seen once, with approximately 1.2% in the top ten. The sequencing here drew on CD4+ or CD8+ T cells sorted from blood, taken in a trial of the OX40 agonist ivuxolimab. The receptors come from an adult with an advanced solid tumor such as melanoma, head and neck, liver or kidney cancer.

A word on this clone: One end of the junction fails to match germline, which may point to a read error. Other DNA sequences in this sample translate to the same CDR3. The rearrangement links TRBV7-9 to TRBJ2-5; D not resolved. This CDR3 spans 15 amino acids. Germline V gene lookup returns CDR1 SEHNR and CDR2 FQNEAQ (reference sequence). CDR3 bases: TGTGCCAGCAGCTTAGGTCGCTCAGATCGAGAGACTCAGTACTTC. Protein: CASSLGRSDRETQYF.

This clone was counted between two and nine times. CDR3 amino acids: CASSQNPQPQHF. As DNA, the CDR3 is TGTGCCAGTAGCCAGAATCCACAGCCCCAGCATTTT. The chain uses TRBV19 and TRBJ1-5, with unresolved D. Germline V gene data show CDR1 as LNHDA and CDR2 as SQIVND (reference sequence). V was clipped by 6 bases and J by 7 bases, with 10 bases between them. The CDR3 runs 12 residues. Together with reference TRBV19 and TRBJ1-5, the CDR3 gives the full variable domain: DGGITQSPKYLFRKEGQNVTLSCEQNLNHDAMYWYRQDPGQGLRLIYYSQIVNDFQKGDIAEGYSVSREKKESFPLTVTSAQKNPTAFYLCASSQNPQPQHFGDGTRLSIL.

This clone was seen just once. The chain uses TRBV6-1 and TRBJ1-2, with no clear D. Germline loops: CDR1 MNHNS, CDR2 SASEGT. The CDR3 extends over 17 amino acids. V was cut by 3 bases and J by 2 bases, with 19 bases left in between. DNA of the CDR3: TGTGCCAGCAGTGAGGGAATCAATAAGGGCAACAACTATGGCTACACCTTC. Translation gives CASSEGINKGNNYGYTF.

The gene calls are TRBV28 and TRBJ1-1, with D hard to call. The CDR3 spans 13 residues. Looked up from germline, CDR1 is MDHEN and CDR2 is SYDVKM. V dropped 6 bases and J dropped 1 base, with 9 bases sitting between them. The CDR3 loop is CASSSHQNTEAFF. In DNA form, the CDR3 reads TGTGCCAGCAGCTCACACCAGAACACTGAAGCTTTCTTT. The whole variable domain, remainder taken from reference TRBV28 and TRBJ1-1, is DVKVTQSSRYLVKRTGEKVFLECVQDMDHENMFWYRQDPGLGLRLIYFSYDVKMKEKGDIPEGYSVSREKKERFSLILESASTNQTSMYLCASSSHQNTEAFFGQGTRLTVV.

This chain uses TRBV19 with TRBJ2-1; D is unclear. Trimming took off 5 bases at V and 5 bases at J, with 22 bases between the two ends. The germline V gene encodes CDR1 LNHDA and CDR2 SQIVND (reference sequence). This CDR3 region has 17 residues. The CDR3 here is CASSSRNWITENNEQFF. The DNA of the CDR3 is TGTGCCAGTAGTTCGAGAAATTGGATAACCGAAAACAATGAGCAGTTCTTC.

The chain links TRBV5-1 to TRBJ2-7; D may be TRBD1 (6 bases). CDR1 is SGHRS, CDR2 YFSETQ, per germline. The CDR3 spans 13 residues. Trimming took off 6 bases at V and 5 bases at J, with 15 bases between the two ends. The CDR3 loop reads CASKMTGPDEQYF. CDR3 nucleotides: TGCGCCAGCAAGATGACAGGCCCGGACGAGCAGTACTTC. The whole variable domain, filled in from reference TRBV5-1 and TRBJ2-7, reads KAGVTQTPRYLIKTRGQQVTLSCSPISGHRSVSWYQQTPGQGLQFLFEYFSETQRNKGNFPGRFSGRQFSNSRSEMNVSTLELGDSALYLCASKMTGPDEQYFGPGTRLTVT.

The V gene is TRBV30, the J gene TRBJ2-1, with D tentatively TRBD2 (6 bases). The CDR3 has 13 amino acids. Trimming left V 6 bases short and J 6 bases short, with 15 bases between. Germline loops: CDR1 GTSNPN, CDR2 SVGIG (reference sequence). As DNA, the CDR3 is TGTGCCTGCGGGGGTGGTGCAACCAATGAGCAGTTCTTC. It encodes CACGGGATNEQFF.

V is TRBV28 and J is TRBJ2-3, with a possible D match to TRBD1 (6 bases). V was pared by 8 bases and J by 6 bases, with 21 bases between. Per germline, CDR1 MDHEN and CDR2 SYDVKM. The CDR3 extends over 15 amino acids. CDR3 bases: TGTGCCAGCCCGGCGGAGAGGGGGAGCTGGGATACGCAGTATTTT. This encodes CASPAERGSWDTQYF.

The DNA for the CDR3 is TGTGCCAGCAGTTACTCTATTCCAGGCAGGAACACTGAAGCTTTCTTT. Encoded protein: CASSYSIPGRNTEAFF. The chain links TRBV6-5 to TRBJ1-1; D call uncertain. Trimming shortened V by 0 bases and J by 1 base, and 12 bases separated the two germline ends. This CDR3 region has 16 residues. Germline assignment: CDR1 MNHEY and CDR2 SVGAGI.

This clone appeared a single time. This sequence joins TRBV10-2 and TRBJ2-3; tentatively, D is TRBD1 (5 bases). V was clipped by 3 bases and J by 6 bases, with 13 bases between them. CDR3 length: 14 amino acids. Germline lookup yields CDR1 WSHSY and CDR2 SAAADI. This CDR3 reads CASSEGEDTDTQYF. The CDR3, as DNA: TGCGCCAGCAGTGAAGGAGAGGACACGGATACGCAGTATTTT.

CDR3 in DNA: TGTGCCAGCAGCACGAGACGGGGGGGCCAGTCCCTAGGAAATGAGCAGTTCTTC. It codes for CASSTRRGGQSLGNEQFF. The rearrangement uses TRBV7-9 and TRBJ2-1; TRBD2 matches 8 bases. Losses at the gene ends were 5 bases for V and 7 bases for J; bases not matched to a gene: 19. This CDR3 has 18 residues. Germline V CDR1 and CDR2: SEHNR, FQNEAQ (reference sequence).

This clone was picked up a small number of times. DNA of the CDR3: TGTGCCAGCAGTTCGGGCCTGCTCTCTGGAAACACCATATATTTT. Its translation: CASSSGLLSGNTIYF. The V call is TRBV2, the J call TRBJ1-3; no firm D call. Between the trimmed V and J ends, which lost 5 bases and 0 bases, there was a span of 11 bases. Germline lookup yields CDR1 SNHLY and CDR2 FYNNEI. The length of the CDR3 is 15 residues.

This clone came up once. The V call is TRBV11-1, the J call TRBJ2-7; maybe TRBD1 (7 bases). CDR3 length equals 16 residues. Trimming shortened V by 5 bases and J by 5 bases, and 22 bases separated the two germline ends. CDR1 is SGHAT, CDR2 FQDESV, per germline (reference sequence). The CDR3 loop reads CASSPVHGGGHHEQYF. CDR3 in DNA: TGTGCCAGCAGCCCGGTCCATGGAGGGGGCCACCACGAGCAGTACTTC.

The chain links TRBV28 to TRBJ2-7; D is possibly TRBD1 or TRBD2 (5 bases each). The CDR3 spans 12 residues. CDR1 and CDR2 from the germline V gene are MDHEN and SYDVKM. Trimming stripped 2 bases from V and 4 bases from J, with 6 bases between. The CDR3 spells CASSLGGYEQYF. The CDR3 bases are TGTGCCAGCAGTTTAGGGGGTTACGAGCAGTACTTC.

This chain connects TRBV18 to TRBJ2-7; possibly TRBD1 for D (5 bases). V lost 4 bases, J lost 5 bases, and 6 bases lay in between. Looked up from germline, CDR1 is KGHSH and CDR2 is LQKENI. The CDR3 totals 11 residues. The CDR3 bases are TGTGCCAGCTCACAGGGGAACGAGCAGTACTTC. It yields the protein CASSQGNEQYF.

The rearrangement uses TRBV4-1 and TRBJ1-5; no clear D gene. This CDR3 has 13 amino acids. Germline-derived CDR1 and CDR2 are MGHRA and YSYEKL. Deletions cut 1 base from V and 14 bases from J, with 15 bases between. The chain's CDR3 is CASSQVAAARKHF. In DNA, the CDR3 is TGCGCCAGCAGCCAAGTAGCGGCGGCTCGTAAGCATTTT.

The rearrangement joins TRBV5-1 to TRBJ2-2; possible D gene TRBD1, 5 bases. Germline-derived CDR1 and CDR2 are SGHRS and YFSETQ. V lost 4 bases and J lost 5, with 12 bases in between. This CDR3 contains 14 residues. CDR3 coding DNA: TGCGCCAGCAGCGCGATCGCAGGGACCGGGGAGCTGTTTTTT. This translates into CASSAIAGTGELFF.

This clone was recorded once. The genes are TRBV5-3 and TRBJ2-5; no definite D call. The J call is uncertain, as TRBJ2-7 better fits the DNA end. TRBV5-3 is annotated as an ORF whose role is uncertain. The CDR3 length is 13 residues. Here the CDR3 DNA reads TGTGCCAGAAGCTTGGCTCCGGTGGGCGAGCAGTACTTC. Amino acid sequence: CARSLAPVGEQYF.

This chain links TRBV5-1 with TRBJ2-1; 8 bases map to TRBD1. V lost 0 bases, J lost 4 bases, and 3 bases stayed unmatched. From germline, CDR1 is SGHRS and CDR2 YFSETQ. The CDR3 totals 15 residues. CDR3 region: CASSLGGTGYNEQFF. The DNA of the CDR3 is TGCGCCAGCAGCTTGGGGGGGACAGGTTACAATGAGCAGTTCTTC.

The chain uses TRBV18 and TRBJ1-5; D call uncertain. The CDR3 consists of 15 residues. V was shortened by 3 bases and J by 0 bases, with 9 bases between the two germline ends. CDR1 and CDR2 from the germline V gene are KGHSH and LQKENI. The CDR3 DNA follows: TGTGCCAGCTCACCGTCCTCGTCTAGCAATCAGCCCCAGCATTTT. Protein product: CASSPSSSSNQPQHF.

This chain links TRBV1 with TRBJ2-5; no check of the table's D call, TRBD1, against the DNA was made. TRBV1 is tagged as a pseudogene. The CDR3 has 15 amino acids. The CDR3 DNA sequence: TGCACCAGCAGCCTACCCGACAGGGCCCAAGAGACCCAGTACTTC. Translated: CTSSLPDRAQETQYF.

This rearrangement joins TRBV5-4 to TRBJ2-5; 7 bases are a match to TRBD1. Germline V gene data show CDR1 as SGHNT and CDR2 as YYREEE (reference sequence). CDR3 length: 15 amino acids. Unmatched junction bases numbered 6, after V lost 3 bases and J lost 1 base. The CDR3 nucleotides are TGTGCCAGCAGCTCGGTCACAGGGGCCCAAGAGACCCAGTACTTC. This gives the protein CASSSVTGAQETQYF.

This clone was observed a few times. This sequence joins TRBV5-1 and TRBJ2-7; 12 bases agree with TRBD1. This CDR3 has 16 amino acids. Germline CDR1 and CDR2: SGHRS and YFSETQ. V was clipped by 5 bases and J by 7 bases; unmatched bases: 13. CDR3 sequence reads: CASSQGQGAGTLEQYF. In DNA form, the CDR3 reads TGCGCCAGCAGTCAGGGACAGGGGGCTGGGACACTAGAGCAGTACTTC.

The genes are TRBV7-8 and TRBJ2-7, with a tentative D call TRBD2 (5 bases). V lost 2 bases, J lost 1 base, and 9 bases lay in between. The CDR3 consists of 14 residues. Germline loops: CDR1 SGHVS, CDR2 FQNEAQ. The CDR3 sequence: CASSLLEDSYEQYF. CDR3 bases: TGTGCCAGCAGCTTATTGGAGGATTCCTACGAGCAGTACTTC. Filled out from reference TRBV7-8 and TRBJ2-7, the complete variable domain reads GAGVSQSPRYKVAKRGQDVALRCDPISGHVSLFWYQQALGQGPEFLTYFQNEAQLDKSGLPSDRFFAERPEGSVSTLKIQRTQQEDSAVYLCASSLLEDSYEQYFGPGTRLTVT.

The chain couples TRBV6-1 to TRBJ2-3; D unclear. CDR1 and CDR2 from the germline V gene are MNHNS and SASEGT. Trimming shortened V by 3 bases and J by 5 bases, and 12 bases separated the two germline ends. The CDR3 is 14 amino acids. CDR3 loop: CASSEARGEDTQYF. CDR3 nucleotide sequence: TGTGCCAGCAGTGAGGCCCGTGGGGAAGATACGCAGTATTTT.

This clone was detected only once. V usage is TRBV6-1 and J usage is TRBJ2-5; the match to TRBD1 covers 9 bases. The CDR3 length is 16 residues. Germline CDR1 MNHNS, CDR2 SASEGT. J lost 6 bases, V lost 2 bases, and 10 bases had no gene match. This chain's CDR3 is CASSEIITGGLKTQYF. CDR3 nucleotides: TGTGCCAGCAGTGAAATAATCACAGGGGGCTTGAAGACCCAGTACTTC.

This clone was found once. This chain connects TRBV6-6 to TRBJ1-6; 11 bases match TRBD1. The CDR3 sequence is 14 residues long. Germline V lookup: CDR1 MNHNY, CDR2 SVGAGI (reference sequence). V was pared by 5 bases and J by 10 bases, with 4 bases of the junction left unmatched. CDR3 sequence: CASSPGQGESPLHF. The CDR3 DNA sequence: TGTGCCAGCAGTCCGGGACAGGGGGAATCACCCCTCCACTTT.

CDR3 nucleotide sequence: TGTGCCAGCAGAACCTCCATGGACGGGGCCGGCGGCTACACCTTC. Translation: CASRTSMDGAGGYTF. The chain employs TRBV6-5 and TRBJ1-2; TRBD1 is a possible D gene (5 bases). This CDR3 has 15 amino acids. Germline CDR1 and CDR2: MNHEY and SVGAGI. V shed 6 bases and J shed 8 bases, with 22 bases lying between them.

This clone was seen a single time. This chain links TRBV10-3 with TRBJ2-3; 7 bases are a match to TRBD2. Germline V gene sequence: CDR1 ENHRY, CDR2 SYGVKD. This CDR3 is 14 amino acids long. The junction had 13 bases not matched to a gene; V was cut back by 10 bases and J by 6 bases. CDR3 sequence (DNA): TGTGCCACCAATTGGGCGGGAGAACGGGATACGCAGTATTTT. Its translation is CATNWAGERDTQYF.

This clone was seen at least ten times. The rearrangement joins TRBV5-1 to TRBJ1-6, with a weak D call TRBD1 (6 bases). The CDR3 is 15 amino acids. With 0 bases removed from V and 7 bases from J, the gap between germline ends came to 11 bases. Germline CDR1 reads SGHRS; CDR2 reads YFSETQ. CDR3 loop: CASSLDRVPNSPLHF. The CDR3 coding sequence is TGCGCCAGCAGCTTGGACAGGGTCCCGAATTCACCCCTCCACTTT.